The 21 T cell receptor beta chains in this list originate from one sample, sequenced in a study of OX40 agonist ivuxolimab in advanced cancers. Generated by immunoSEQ multiplex PCR, the TCRdb table keeps only in-frame clones and is missing some. The data hold tens of thousands of clones, with 84% observed a single time. The specimen comprised CD4+ or CD8+ T cells sorted from blood, sampled in a trial of the OX40 agonist ivuxolimab. All receptors derive from an adult with an advanced solid tumor such as melanoma, head and neck, liver or kidney cancer.

This chain connects TRBV2 to TRBJ2-3, with D possibly TRBD1 on 5 matching bases. Germline V gene lookup returns CDR1 SNHLY and CDR2 FYNNEI. The CDR3 runs 10 residues. Trimming pared 11 bases from V and 7 bases from J, leaving 10 bases between. CDR3 loop: CAVQEYTQYF. DNA for the CDR3: TGTGCCGTACAGGAATATACGCAGTATTTT.

The chain links TRBV18 to TRBJ2-5; no clear D. The J call is in doubt because the DNA end fits TRBJ2-7 better. The germline V gene encodes CDR1 KGHSH and CDR2 LQKENI. This CDR3 has 12 residues. CDR3 loop: CASSPGFYEQYF. Here the CDR3 DNA reads TGTGCCAGCTCACCAGGCTTCTACGAGCAGTACTTC.

The rearrangement joins TRBV28 to TRBJ2-1; 10 nucleotides match TRBD1. CDR3 length: 15 amino acids. Trimming cost V 2 bases and J 3 bases; bases outside gene matches: 1. Per the germline V gene, CDR1 is MDHEN and CDR2 is SYDVKM. CDR3 amino acids: CASSLGDRGYNEQFF. In nucleotides, the CDR3 is TGTGCCAGCAGTTTAGGGGACAGGGGCTACAATGAGCAGTTCTTC.

This clone was picked up one time. This chain connects TRBV6-1 to TRBJ1-2, with 7 bases lining up with TRBD1. The CDR3 is 13 amino acids. From germline, CDR1 is MNHNS and CDR2 SASEGT. The J segment lost 4 bases and the V segment lost 9 bases, leaving 8 bases of the junction unmatched. The DNA for the CDR3 is TGTGCCAGTATTGGGACAGCAGGCTATGGCTACACCTTC. As protein: CASIGTAGYGYTF.

The gene calls are TRBV19 and TRBJ1-5, with no clear D. V shed 0 bases and J shed 3 bases, with 3 bases lying between them. The CDR3 contains 13 residues. Germline V lookup: CDR1 LNHDA, CDR2 SQIVND (reference sequence). The CDR3 spells CASSIEDNQPQHF. The DNA for the CDR3 is TGTGCCAGTAGTATAGAGGACAATCAGCCCCAGCATTTT. The complete variable domain, with remaining parts taken from reference TRBV19 and TRBJ1-5, reads DGGITQSPKYLFRKEGQNVTLSCEQNLNHDAMYWYRQDPGQGLRLIYYSQIVNDFQKGDIAEGYSVSREKKESFPLTVTSAQKNPTAFYLCASSIEDNQPQHFGDGTRLSIL.

The rearrangement uses TRBV6-1 and TRBJ2-1, with 11 bases matching TRBD1. This CDR3 has 16 residues. V was clipped by 2 bases and J by 6 bases; unmatched bases: 6. From germline, CDR1 is MNHNS and CDR2 SASEGT. CDR3 sequence: CASSERWDRGVNEQFF. For the CDR3, the DNA is TGTGCCAGCAGTGAACGTTGGGACAGGGGGGTCAATGAGCAGTTCTTC.

The chain uses TRBV28 and TRBJ2-7, with D possibly called TRBD1 or TRBD2 (5 bases each). Germline V gene data show CDR1 as MDHEN and CDR2 as SYDVKM. Trimming removed 1 base at V and 0 bases at J, with 13 bases between. This CDR3 is built from 16 residues. The CDR3 coding sequence is TGTGCCAGCAGTTTATCCGGGACGCAAAGCTCCTACGAGCAGTACTTC. Its protein product is CASSLSGTQSSYEQYF.

The chain links TRBV6-5 to TRBJ2-7; 8 bases line up with TRBD2. The V gene end was trimmed by 0 bases and the J gene end by 3 bases; junction bases not matched to a gene: 4. The CDR3 covers 15 residues. CDR1 is MNHEY and CDR2 is SVGAGI in the germline V gene. The CDR3 DNA follows: TGTGCCAGCAGTTACTCGAGACTAGCGATCTACGAGCAGTACTTC. Translated: CASSYSRLAIYEQYF.

This clone was seen a single time. The J gene is TRBJ2-7, the V gene TRBV4-2; tentatively, D is TRBD2 (7 bases). The CDR3 spans 15 residues. V gave up 5 bases and J gave up 7 bases, with 21 bases separating them. Germline assignment: CDR1 LGHNA and CDR2 YNFKEQ. The CDR3 nucleotides are TGTGCCAGCAGCTCCCCGGGACACCGAGCGGGGGAGCAGTACTTC. Protein sequence: CASSSPGHRAGEQYF.

The J gene is TRBJ2-7, the V gene TRBV10-2; 8 positions match TRBD2. CDR3 size: 14 residues. CDR1 and CDR2 (germline): WSHSY, SAAADI. Unmatched junction bases numbered 6, after V lost 6 bases and J lost 2 bases. The CDR3 spells CASRTRGVAYEQYF. As DNA, the CDR3 is TGCGCCAGCAGAACGCGGGGGGTTGCCTACGAGCAGTACTTC.

This clone was found once. The V call is TRBV25-1, the J call TRBJ2-5, with D possibly TRBD1 on 6 matching bases. The CDR3 sequence is 14 residues long. Germline V gives CDR1 MGHDK, CDR2 SYGVNS. V was trimmed by 4 bases and J by 2 bases, leaving 11 bases between them. The CDR3 nucleotides are TGTGCCAGCAGTGGGACAGTCTATCAAGAGACCCAGTACTTC. Protein: CASSGTVYQETQYF. Using reference TRBV25-1 and TRBJ2-5 for the parts outside the CDR3, the full variable domain is EADIYQTPRYLVIGTGKKITLECSQTMGHDKMYWYQQDPGMELHLIHYSYGVNSTEKGDLSSESTVSRIRTEHFPLTLESARPSHTSQYLCASSGTVYQETQYFGPGTRLLVL.

The genes are TRBV2 and TRBJ2-2; 7 bases map to TRBD1. The trim removed 4 bases at V and 4 bases at J, leaving 3 bases unmatched. The CDR3 is 14 amino acids. Germline CDR1 SNHLY, CDR2 FYNNEI. The CDR3 DNA follows: TGTGCCAGCAGTGTACCAGGGGGCACCGGGGAGCTGTTTTTT. It is translated as CASSVPGGTGELFF.

The chain employs TRBV29-1 and TRBJ2-7; tentative D call: TRBD1 (5 bases). The V gene lost 6 bases and the J gene lost 7 bases, with 16 bases spanning the gap. The CDR3 consists of 12 residues. Germline CDR1 and CDR2: SQVTM and ANQGSEA. The CDR3 region is CSVHAGRDEQYF. The DNA of the CDR3 is TGCAGCGTACATGCCGGCAGGGATGAGCAGTACTTC.

The rearrangement joins TRBV19 to TRBJ2-7; TRBD1 matches at 10 bases. Trimming removed 7 bases from V and 3 bases from J; junction bases left unmatched: 3. CDR1 and CDR2 (germline): LNHDA, SQIVND (reference sequence). The CDR3 totals 13 residues. The CDR3 DNA is TGTGCCAGTAAGGGGACAGGGGTCTACGAGCAGTACTTC. Protein product: CASKGTGVYEQYF.

The rearrangement joins TRBV7-3 to TRBJ2-2, with unresolved D. Germline V gene lookup returns CDR1 SGHTA and CDR2 FQGTGA. V was trimmed by 10 bases and J by 5 bases, leaving 14 bases between them. The CDR3 has 13 amino acids. The CDR3: CATSLTATGELFF. CDR3 sequence (DNA): TGTGCCACCTCCCTGACTGCTACCGGGGAGCTGTTTTTT.

V gene TRBV28 combines with J gene TRBJ2-7; 9 bases are a match to TRBD2. V lost 3 bases, J lost 0 bases, and 6 bases stayed unmatched. The length of the CDR3 is 16 residues. CDR1 is MDHEN, CDR2 SYDVKM, per germline. As DNA, the CDR3 is TGTGCCAGCAGTTTTTCGCCTAGCGGGAACTCCTACGAGCAGTACTTC. This codes for CASSFSPSGNSYEQYF. The full variable domain, rest sourced from reference TRBV28 and TRBJ2-7, is DVKVTQSSRYLVKRTGEKVFLECVQDMDHENMFWYRQDPGLGLRLIYFSYDVKMKEKGDIPEGYSVSREKKERFSLILESASTNQTSMYLCASSFSPSGNSYEQYFGPGTRLTVT.

This clone was observed a single time. The CDR3 nucleotides are TGTGCCACCAGCAGAGATCTACGGGGAACCTACGAGCAGTACTTC. Translating it yields CATSRDLRGTYEQYF. The chain couples TRBV15 to TRBJ2-7; TRBD2 might be the D (5 bases). The V gene lost 0 bases and the J gene lost 2 bases, with 11 bases spanning the gap. This CDR3 has 15 residues. Germline CDR1 reads LNHNV; CDR2 reads YYDKDF (reference sequence).

The chain couples TRBV6-1 to TRBJ1-4, with TRBD1 identical over 8 bases. V gave up 4 bases and J gave up 5 bases; unmatched junction bases: 3. CDR3 length equals 14 residues. Germline V CDR1 and CDR2: MNHNS, SASEGT. In DNA form, the CDR3 reads TGTGCCAGCAGTGGACAGGGGAGGAATGAAAAACTGTTTTTT. It is translated as CASSGQGRNEKLFF.

This chain connects TRBV9 to TRBJ1-1; tentative D call: TRBD1 (6 bases). Germline values: CDR1 SGDLS, CDR2 YYNGEE. The CDR3 is 15 amino acids. Trimming took 0 bases from V and 4 from J, leaving 13 bases between them. The CDR3 DNA sequence: TGTGCCAGCAGCGTAGCCGGGGGCGGGGGCACTGAAGCTTTCTTT. Translation: CASSVAGGGGTEAFF.

The CDR3 DNA reads as TGTGCCATCAGGGGGGACAGTAGCAATCAGCCCCAGCATTTT. Protein sequence: CAIRGDSSNQPQHF. The rearrangement uses TRBV10-3 and TRBJ1-5; TRBD1 matches 7 bases. The CDR3 is 14 amino acids. From germline, CDR1 is ENHRY and CDR2 SYGVKD. J was trimmed by 0 bases and V by 6 bases; bases with no gene match: 2.

This clone has just a few counts. The rearrangement links TRBV2 to TRBJ1-5; D unresolved. Germline V lookup: CDR1 SNHLY, CDR2 FYNNEI. The CDR3 sequence is 13 residues long. V was trimmed by 5 bases and J by 7 bases, leaving 12 bases between them. CDR3 in amino acids: CASSPPGGQPQHF. The CDR3 DNA reads TGTGCCAGCAGTCCCCCGGGTGGACAGCCCCAGCATTTT.